A single sample gave rise to the 23 T cell receptor beta chains below, sequenced in a study of T cells in tumors after PD-1 blockade. The table came from immunoSEQ multiplex PCR; TCRdb's copy has only in-frame clones and leaves some out. The sample holds about 10,000 clones, approximately 70% seen once. Sequencing was performed on tumor tissue, taken after anti-PD-1 treatment. The receptors were gathered from a human donor with basal cell carcinoma.

The J gene is TRBJ2-1, the V gene TRBV2, with 13 nucleotides matching TRBD2. The CDR3 runs to 15 residues. The germline gives CDR1 SNHLY, CDR2 FYNNEI. The V gene end was trimmed by 6 bases and the J gene end by 4 bases; junction bases not matched to a gene: 3. CDR3 nucleotides: TGTGCCAGCAGACTAGCGGGGGGGCCGTACAATGAGCAGTTCTTC. Amino acid sequence: CASRLAGGPYNEQFF.

This chain links TRBV21-1 with TRBJ2-5; the table calls TRBD2, which could not be checked here. TRBV21-1 is termed a pseudogene. The CDR3 covers 16 residues. CDR3 amino acids: CASSKCGVEAQETQYF. The CDR3 bases are TGTGCCAGCAGCAAATGCGGCGTGGAGGCCCAAGAGACCCAGTACTTC.

This chain joins TRBV19 and TRBJ2-7; 9 bases map to TRBD1. With 5 bases clipped from V and 2 bases from J, the junction kept 7 bases outside the gene matches. In germline, CDR1 is LNHDA, CDR2 SQIVND (reference sequence). The CDR3 length is 15 residues. CDR3 sequence reads: CASSRTGAFTYEQYF. The CDR3 bases are TGTGCCAGTAGTCGGACAGGGGCTTTCACCTACGAGCAGTACTTC.

This clone was detected a few times. V usage is TRBV27 and J usage is TRBJ1-6, with TRBD1 matching 8 bases. After removal of 2 bases from V and 14 bases from J, the junction contained 14 bases not matched to a gene. CDR1 and CDR2 from the germline V gene are MNHEY and SMNVEV (reference sequence). This CDR3 is 16 amino acids long. Written as DNA, the CDR3 is TGTGCCAGCAGTTTAGGGCGGGGACAGGCCGAAGGGACCCTCCACTTT. It codes for CASSLGRGQAEGTLHF.

The chain joins TRBV3-1 (or the pseudogene TRBV3-2) to TRBJ1-5; maybe TRBD1 (5 bases). The germline CDR1 and CDR2 sequences are LGHDT and YNNKEL (reference sequence). The CDR3 contains 15 residues. V was clipped by 3 bases and J by 7 bases, with 16 bases between them. CDR3 sequence: CASSHRRGAKQPQHF. The DNA of the CDR3 is TGTGCCAGCAGCCACCGAAGAGGGGCCAAGCAGCCCCAGCATTTT.

This clone occurred a few times. The J gene is TRBJ1-4, the V gene TRBV20-1, with TRBD1 as a possible D gene (5 bases). Germline assignment: CDR1 DFQATT and CDR2 SNEGSKA (reference sequence). The CDR3 runs to 14 residues. V lost 3 bases to trimming and J lost 5 bases, with 13 bases between them. Here the CDR3 reads CSASEGTVNEKLFF. In DNA, the CDR3 is TGCAGTGCTAGTGAAGGGACCGTCAATGAAAAACTGTTTTTT.

By frequency in the sample, this clone is medium-sized. The gene calls are TRBV4-3 and TRBJ2-2; D remains ambiguous. V was trimmed by 1 base and J by 0 bases, leaving 9 bases between them. Germline V gene data show CDR1 as LGHNA and CDR2 as YSLEER. CDR3 length: 16 amino acids. DNA for the CDR3: TGCGCCAGCAGCCAAGGAGTAGGGTCGAACACCGGGGAGCTGTTTTTT. Its translation is CASSQGVGSNTGELFF.

The V and J genes are TRBV7-8 and TRBJ1-5; 8 bases align to TRBD1. Per germline, CDR1 SGHVS and CDR2 FQNEAQ. This CDR3 has 16 amino acids. V shed 5 bases, J shed 6 bases, and the junction held 12 bases outside the gene matches. For the CDR3, the DNA is TGTGCCAGCAGCCGTAGGTCAGGGGGCTGGGGTCAGCCCCAGCATTTT. It codes for CASSRRSGGWGQPQHF.

The chain joins TRBV29-1 to TRBJ2-3; unclear D gene. Germline CDR1 and CDR2: SQVTM and ANQGSEA. The CDR3 totals 12 residues. V was clipped by 4 bases and J by 4 bases, with 9 bases between them. The CDR3 spells CSVVNLADTQYF. The CDR3 DNA reads TGCAGCGTTGTTAATTTGGCAGATACGCAGTATTTT.

The rearrangement uses TRBV18 and TRBJ2-7, with D hard to call. This CDR3 has 13 amino acids. Germline-derived CDR1 and CDR2 are KGHSH and LQKENI. Trimming shortened V by 6 bases and J by 7 bases, and 16 bases separated the two germline ends. In DNA, the CDR3 is TGTGCCAGCTCCCTCAGTCCAAACCTGGAGCAGTACTTC. Translated: CASSLSPNLEQYF.

The gene calls are TRBV19 and TRBJ2-2; 9 bases are a match to TRBD1. CDR3 length: 15 amino acids. The junction had 6 bases not matched to a gene; V was cut back by 6 bases and J by 4 bases. Germline V gene sequence: CDR1 LNHDA, CDR2 SQIVND (reference sequence). The CDR3 is CASSLQGALTGELFF. CDR3 nucleotide sequence: TGTGCCAGTAGCCTACAGGGGGCGCTCACCGGGGAGCTGTTTTTT.

The V and J genes are TRBV5-1 and TRBJ1-1; tentative D call: TRBD1 (5 bases). Germline loops: CDR1 SGHRS, CDR2 YFSETQ. The CDR3 is 15 amino acids. Trimming shortened V by 0 bases and J by 6 bases, and 15 bases separated the two germline ends. The DNA for the CDR3 is TGCGCCAGCAGCTTGGTTGCAGGGAGTCGTGCTGAAGCTTTCTTT. It is translated as CASSLVAGSRAEAFF. The full variable domain, rest sourced from reference TRBV5-1 and TRBJ1-1, is KAGVTQTPRYLIKTRGQQVTLSCSPISGHRSVSWYQQTPGQGLQFLFEYFSETQRNKGNFPGRFSGRQFSNSRSEMNVSTLELGDSALYLCASSLVAGSRAEAFFGQGTRLTVV.

The J gene is TRBJ2-7, the V gene TRBV7-8; 14 nucleotides line up with TRBD2. With V trimmed by 4 bases and J by 7 bases, 3 bases remained unmatched. The CDR3 has 14 residues. Germline V gives CDR1 SGHVS, CDR2 FQNEAQ. The CDR3 coding sequence is TGTGCCAGCAGCTCCGGGACTAGCGGGAGTGAGCAGTACTTC. It encodes CASSSGTSGSEQYF.

The chain employs TRBV6-2 or TRBV6-3 and TRBJ1-1; D might be TRBD1 (6 bases). From germline, CDR1 is MNHEY and CDR2 SVGEGT. This CDR3 is built from 18 residues. Trimming left V 1 base short and J 1 base short, with 19 bases between. The CDR3 DNA is TGTGCCAGCAGTTACTGGGAACAGGGCGGATTGGGGAACACTGAAGCTTTCTTT. Translation: CASSYWEQGGLGNTEAFF.

This chain connects TRBV18 to TRBJ2-3; D possibly corresponds to TRBD1 (5 bases). Trimming removed 3 bases at V and 0 bases at J, with 13 bases between. The CDR3 runs 16 residues. Germline CDR1 KGHSH, CDR2 LQKENI. CDR3 DNA sequence: TGTGCCAGCTCACCCGCACAGGACGCTAGCACAGATACGCAGTATTTT. This translates into CASSPAQDASTDTQYF.

This rearrangement joins TRBV7-2 to TRBJ1-2, with 7 positions matching TRBD1. This CDR3 spans 13 amino acids. The germline gives CDR1 SGHTA, CDR2 FQGNSA. The V and J ends lost 1 base and 6 bases, in that order; junction bases with no gene match: 2. DNA for the CDR3: TGTGCCAGCAGCTTAGGCAGGGGGGATGGCTACACCTTC. Its translation is CASSLGRGDGYTF.

This clone was recorded only once. Other DNA sequences of this sample code for an identical CDR3. The rearrangement joins TRBV6-5 to TRBJ2-3; no firm D call. CDR1 and CDR2 (germline): MNHEY, SVGAGI. The CDR3 runs to 14 residues. Trimming left V 0 bases short and J 1 base short, with 5 bases between. CDR3: CASSYSKGTDTQYF. The CDR3 coding sequence is TGTGCCAGCAGTTACTCGAAAGGCACAGATACGCAGTATTTT.

The chain links TRBV7-9 to TRBJ1-4; 9 positions match TRBD1. With 3 bases clipped from V and 2 bases from J, the junction kept 4 bases outside the gene matches. Germline V gene lookup returns CDR1 SEHNR and CDR2 FQNEAQ (reference sequence). The CDR3 totals 16 residues. Here the CDR3 DNA reads TGTGCCAGCAGCTTTAACAGGGGGCCGACTAATGAAAAACTGTTTTTT. Protein sequence: CASSFNRGPTNEKLFF.

DNA of the CDR3: TGTGCCAGCAGCTTAGAGGGGAGTCTATATGATACGCAGTATTTT. Residues: CASSLEGSLYDTQYF. The rearrangement uses TRBV7-3 and TRBJ2-3; D possibly uses TRBD1 or TRBD2 (5 bases each). Trimming took off 2 bases at V and 6 bases at J, with 15 bases between the two ends. The CDR3 length is 15 residues. CDR1 and CDR2 from the germline V gene are SGHTA and FQGTGA.

This chain links TRBV5-8 with TRBJ2-7, with D possibly TRBD1 on 6 matching bases. CDR3 size: 17 residues. Germline assignment: CDR1 SGHTS and CDR2 YDEGEE. V was clipped by 2 bases and J by 1 base, with 19 bases between them. CDR3 nucleotides: TGTGCCAGCAGCTTCTCCTCCCACAGGGACCAGTCCTACGAGCAGTACTTC. Its translation is CASSFSSHRDQSYEQYF.

The table lists this clone with a count of one. J is TRBJ1-6 and V is TRBV7-9; perhaps TRBD1 as D (5 bases). Germline assignment: CDR1 SEHNR and CDR2 FQNEAQ (reference sequence). Trimming stripped 1 base from V and 8 bases from J, with 12 bases between. The CDR3 spans 15 residues. In DNA form, the CDR3 reads TGTGCCAGCAGCTTAGGTAGCAGGGCTGATTCACCCCTCCACTTT. This codes for CASSLGSRADSPLHF.

The rearrangement joins TRBV5-4 to TRBJ2-2, with 11 bases fitting TRBD1. V dropped 3 bases and J dropped 4; count of bases not matched to a gene: 5. CDR3 length: 16 amino acids. In germline, CDR1 is SGHNT, CDR2 YYREEE (reference sequence). For the CDR3, the DNA is TGTGCCAGCAGCTCTGGACAGGGGGCTAGCACCGGGGAGCTGTTTTTT. This encodes CASSSGQGASTGELFF.

The chain has TRBV19 and TRBJ1-5; D not resolved. The V end lost 7 bases, the J end lost 0 bases, and 25 bases lay between the germline ends. CDR1 and CDR2 from the germline V gene are LNHDA and SQIVND (reference sequence). The CDR3 contains 19 residues. The CDR3 DNA is TGTGCCAGTACTGCCTTTGGCGGGAGCAGGCCTTATAGCAATCAGCCCCAGCATTTT. Amino acids: CASTAFGGSRPYSNQPQHF.